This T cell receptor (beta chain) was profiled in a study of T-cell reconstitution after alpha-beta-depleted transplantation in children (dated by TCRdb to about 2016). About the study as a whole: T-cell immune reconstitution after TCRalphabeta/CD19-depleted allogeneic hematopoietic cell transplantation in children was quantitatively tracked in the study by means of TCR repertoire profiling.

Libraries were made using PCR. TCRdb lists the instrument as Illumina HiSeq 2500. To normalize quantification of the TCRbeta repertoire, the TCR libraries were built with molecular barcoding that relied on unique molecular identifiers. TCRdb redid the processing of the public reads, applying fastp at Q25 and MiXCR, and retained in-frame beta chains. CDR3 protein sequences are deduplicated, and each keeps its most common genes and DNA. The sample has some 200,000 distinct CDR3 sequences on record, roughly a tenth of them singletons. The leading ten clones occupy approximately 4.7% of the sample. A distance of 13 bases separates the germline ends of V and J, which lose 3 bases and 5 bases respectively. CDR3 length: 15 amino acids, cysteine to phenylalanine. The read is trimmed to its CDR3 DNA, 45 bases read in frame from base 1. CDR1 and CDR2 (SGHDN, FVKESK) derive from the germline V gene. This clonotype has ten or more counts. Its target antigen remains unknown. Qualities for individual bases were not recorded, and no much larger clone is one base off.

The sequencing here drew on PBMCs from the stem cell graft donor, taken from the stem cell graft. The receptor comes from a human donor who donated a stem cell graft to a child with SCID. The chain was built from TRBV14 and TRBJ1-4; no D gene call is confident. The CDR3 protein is CASSHGWNTNEKLFF. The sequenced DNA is TGTGCCAGCAGCCATGGATGGAATACAAATGAAAAACTGTTTTTT.